The source of this T cell receptor (beta chain) is a study of blood T cell repertoires in COVID-19. Study-wide background: From the United States, Italy and Spain came samples of acute and convalescent COVID-19. PBMCs, B-cell-depleted T cells, or T cells provided the cDNA or gDNA that made up the material.

As originally analysed: Cell counts per sample came from amplifying reference gene primers. TCRdb's copy holds only in-frame clones and misses some; the assay was immunoSEQ multiplex PCR. V and J calls and clone size are those listed in that table; D and trimming were worked out from the DNA. The sample holds 130,000 to 150,000 clones, approximately 73% seen once. This receptor was identified in a man in his sixties with acute or convalescent COVID-19. Sequenced material: peripheral blood.

The CDR3 reads CASSPSIGETQYF. The DNA for the CDR3 is TGCGCCAGCAGCCCTAGCATAGGGGAGACCCAGTACTTC. The chain employs TRBV10-1 and TRBJ2-5; TRBD2 might be the D (5 bases). V dropped 6 bases and J dropped 5 bases, with 13 bases sitting between them. Germline CDR1 WNHNN, CDR2 SYGVQD (reference sequence). This CDR3 is 13 amino acids long.